Listed here are 10 T cell receptor beta chains from one sample, sequenced in a study of shared clonotypes between healthy human individuals. Here immunoSEQ multiplex PCR was the method, and the copy in TCRdb shows in-frame clones only, minus some. The sample shows 2 million to 2.5 million clones, nearly 97% of them seen only once. Sequencing was carried out using naive CD4+ T cells sorted from blood. The sample's subset: CD45RA+ positively selected. The source is a man aged 18 to 29 in good health.

The J gene is TRBJ2-6, the V gene TRBV4-1; D perhaps matches TRBD2 (5 bases). The V end lost 4 bases, the J end lost 8 bases, and 15 bases lay between the germline ends. CDR1 is MGHRA and CDR2 is YSYEKL in the germline V gene. This CDR3 is built from 15 residues. The CDR3: CASSPTGTASNVLTF. CDR3 DNA: TGCGCCAGCAGCCCGACGGGAACAGCATCCAACGTCCTGACTTTC.

The chain links TRBV7-2 to TRBJ1-1; 11 nucleotides align to TRBD1. The germline V gene encodes CDR1 SGHTA and CDR2 FQGNSA. This CDR3 contains 15 residues. With 5 bases clipped from V and 4 bases from J, the junction kept 6 bases outside the gene matches. The CDR3 nucleotides read TGTGCCAGCAGCCGGACAGGGGGCAGTTTCACTGAAGCTTTCTTT. Amino acids: CASSRTGGSFTEAFF.

The chain has TRBV19 and TRBJ2-2; the match to TRBD1 covers 11 bases. Germline V gives CDR1 LNHDA, CDR2 SQIVND (reference sequence). The CDR3 runs to 18 residues. V lost 5 bases and J lost 1; bases outside the gene matches: 9. In DNA form, the CDR3 reads TGTGCCAGTAGTCAACGGACAGGGGGCCCCATGAACACCGGGGAGCTGTTTTTT. As protein: CASSQRTGGPMNTGELFF.

This clone was counted a single time. The chain employs TRBV27 and TRBJ2-3; 7 positions agree with TRBD2. CDR1 and CDR2 from the germline V gene are MNHEY and SMNVEV (reference sequence). There are 15 residues in the CDR3. V dropped 5 bases and J dropped 3; count of bases not matched to a gene: 8. The CDR3 nucleotides are TGTGCCAGCAGTCCAGGGAGGGGAGTGACAGATACGCAGTATTTT. It codes for CASSPGRGVTDTQYF.

The V and J genes are TRBV7-3 and TRBJ2-6, with a possible D match to TRBD1 (6 bases). V shed 5 bases and J shed 2 bases, with 10 bases lying between them. There are 15 residues in the CDR3. Germline CDR1 is SGHTA and CDR2 is FQGTGA. The CDR3 nucleotides are TGTGCCAGCAGCATCACAGGGACTGGGGCCAACGTCCTGACTTTC. This translates into CASSITGTGANVLTF.

The chain carries TRBV11-2 and TRBJ2-1; 7 bases line up with TRBD2. From germline, CDR1 is SGHAT and CDR2 FQNNGV. J was trimmed by 12 bases and V by 3 bases; bases with no gene match: 5. The CDR3 has 12 amino acids. The CDR3 reads CASSFIASGQFF. The CDR3 bases are TGTGCCAGCAGCTTCATCGCTAGCGGGCAGTTCTTC.

The J gene is TRBJ1-2, the V gene TRBV6-5; no clear D gene. CDR1 is MNHEY and CDR2 is SVGAGI in the germline V gene. Trimming cost V 7 bases and J 5 bases, with 8 bases left between them. The CDR3 spans 11 residues. The CDR3 region is CASTGLYGYTF. The CDR3 DNA sequence: TGTGCCAGCACCGGACTATATGGCTACACCTTC.

The genes are TRBV28 and TRBJ1-5; a weak D match, TRBD1 (5 bases). CDR1 and CDR2 from the germline V gene are MDHEN and SYDVKM. The V and J ends lost 7 bases and 6 bases respectively, with 10 bases between them. The CDR3 consists of 12 residues. DNA for the CDR3: TGTGCCAGCATGGGGGGAAGTCAGCCCCAGCATTTT. It yields the protein CASMGGSQPQHF.

The chain is built from TRBV11-2 and TRBJ2-7, with 7 bases lining up with TRBD1. Germline-derived CDR1 and CDR2 are SGHAT and FQNNGV. V shed 6 bases and J 0 bases; nucleotides not matched to a gene: 11. The length of the CDR3 is 16 residues. CDR3 sequence: CASRKIGTVPSYEQYF. CDR3 sequence (DNA): TGTGCCAGCAGAAAAATCGGGACAGTCCCCTCCTACGAGCAGTACTTC.

V gene TRBV5-1 combines with J gene TRBJ2-6; D is unresolved. This CDR3 has 12 amino acids. The germline gives CDR1 SGHRS, CDR2 YFSETQ. The V gene lost 0 bases and the J gene lost 11 bases, with 6 bases spanning the gap. The CDR3 here is CASSLVKDVLTF. The DNA of the CDR3 is TGCGCCAGCAGCTTGGTGAAGGACGTCCTGACTTTC. The full variable domain, rest sourced from reference TRBV5-1 and TRBJ2-6, is KAGVTQTPRYLIKTRGQQVTLSCSPISGHRSVSWYQQTPGQGLQFLFEYFSETQRNKGNFPGRFSGRQFSNSRSEMNVSTLELGDSALYLCASSLVKDVLTFGAGSRLTVL.